The 14 T cell receptor beta chains given below trace back to one sample, sequenced in a study of blood T cell repertoires in COVID-19. Assay: immunoSEQ multiplex PCR; the TCRdb copy retains only in-frame clones and omits some. The sample comprises around 230,000 clones, roughly 88% of which are singletons, and around 2% rests with the top ten. Material for sequencing was peripheral blood. The receptors were sampled from a man aged 35 to 55 who had recovered from COVID-19.

This clone was observed once. The rearrangement links TRBV2 to TRBJ2-7; tentatively, D is TRBD1 (6 bases). This CDR3 contains 14 residues. Germline CDR1 is SNHLY and CDR2 is FYNNEI. Trimming stripped 7 bases from V and 5 bases from J, with 18 bases between. Here the CDR3 DNA reads TGTGCCAGCAACAGTTTAGGGGGATCCCACGAGCAGTACTTC. This encodes CASNSLGGSHEQYF.

The chain is built from TRBV19 and TRBJ2-7; tentatively, D is TRBD2 (6 bases). Germline lookup yields CDR1 LNHDA and CDR2 SQIVND (reference sequence). The CDR3 is 13 amino acids. The V end was cut by 7 bases, the J end by 3 bases, with 13 bases between. Here the CDR3 reads CASKGSGHYEQYF. As DNA, the CDR3 is TGTGCCAGTAAGGGTAGCGGACACTACGAGCAGTACTTC. The variable domain in full, with the rest retrieved from reference TRBV19 and TRBJ2-7, is DGGITQSPKYLFRKEGQNVTLSCEQNLNHDAMYWYRQDPGQGLRLIYYSQIVNDFQKGDIAEGYSVSREKKESFPLTVTSAQKNPTAFYLCASKGSGHYEQYFGPGTRLTVT.

V usage is TRBV28 and J usage is TRBJ1-2; 9 bases fit TRBD1. The ends lost 3 bases at V and 3 bases at J; junction bases unmatched: 8. Germline V gene sequence: CDR1 MDHEN, CDR2 SYDVKM. The CDR3 runs 16 residues. The CDR3 coding sequence is TGTGCCAGCAGTTTCGTCGGGACAGGGTTTTACTATGGCTACACCTTC. Translation: CASSFVGTGFYYGYTF.

The chain joins TRBV10-3 to TRBJ2-2, with 7 bases fitting TRBD2. The germline V gene encodes CDR1 ENHRY and CDR2 SYGVKD. The V segment lost 6 bases and the J segment 0 bases; nucleotides outside the gene matches: 4. The CDR3 is 15 residues long. The CDR3 spells CAIRASGANTGELFF. The CDR3 DNA reads TGTGCCATCAGGGCCAGCGGGGCGAACACCGGGGAGCTGTTTTTT.

Turning to this clone: The identical CDR3 is also encoded by other nucleotide sequences in the sample. The V and J genes are TRBV9 and TRBJ1-2, with 8 bases matching TRBD1. Per the germline V gene, CDR1 is SGDLS and CDR2 is YYNGEE. V gave up 0 bases and J gave up 4 bases; unmatched junction bases: 2. The CDR3 is 14 residues long. The DNA of the CDR3 is TGTGCCAGCAGCGTAGGTCAGGGGGCCTATGGCTACACCTTC. This translates into CASSVGQGAYGYTF.

The rearrangement uses TRBV29-1 and TRBJ1-4; TRBD1 might be the D (5 bases). The germline V gene has CDR1 SQVTM and CDR2 ANQGSEA. V was trimmed by 1 base and J by 8 bases, leaving 11 bases between them. CDR3 length: 13 residues. The CDR3: CSVEVPYREKLFF. CDR3 nucleotide sequence: TGCAGCGTTGAAGTCCCCTACAGGGAAAAACTGTTTTTT.

The chain couples TRBV7-9 to TRBJ2-2; 7 positions agree with TRBD2. This CDR3 has 15 amino acids. Trimming cost V 9 bases and J 0 bases; bases outside gene matches: 7. Germline V gives CDR1 SEHNR, CDR2 FQNEAQ (reference sequence). The CDR3 region is CARPRGNPNTGELFF. The CDR3 DNA sequence: TGTGCCAGGCCGCGGGGGAACCCGAACACCGGGGAGCTGTTTTTT.

Comment on this clone: The sample holds other DNA sequences that translate to the same CDR3. The rearrangement links TRBV7-9 to TRBJ2-7; TRBD2 might be the D (6 bases). V gave up 4 bases and J gave up 3 bases, with 13 bases separating them. Germline lookup yields CDR1 SEHNR and CDR2 FQNEAQ (reference sequence). This CDR3 region has 14 residues. The CDR3, as DNA: TGTGCCAGCAGCTCCGGGACTGGGTTCTACGAGCAGTACTTC. This codes for CASSSGTGFYEQYF.

This rearrangement joins TRBV7-9 to TRBJ2-5; 10 bases match TRBD2. Germline V gene data show CDR1 as SEHNR and CDR2 as FQNEAQ (reference sequence). The CDR3 has 15 amino acids. The V and J ends lost 6 bases and 4 bases, in that order; junction bases with no gene match: 8. CDR3 amino acids: CASSSSGGAGETQYF. CDR3 in DNA: TGTGCCAGCAGTTCCAGCGGGGGGGCCGGAGAGACCCAGTACTTC.

This clone came up many times. The chain combines TRBV5-6 with TRBJ1-1, with D perhaps matching TRBD1 (5 bases). The CDR3 sequence is 14 residues long. With 0 bases removed from V and 4 bases from J, the gap between germline ends came to 10 bases. The germline V gene has CDR1 SGHDT and CDR2 YYEEEE. The CDR3 reads CASSLEIGATEAFF. The CDR3 DNA reads TGTGCCAGCAGCTTGGAAATAGGGGCCACTGAAGCTTTCTTT.

The chain uses TRBV5-1 and TRBJ1-2, with D unresolved. Germline loops: CDR1 SGHRS, CDR2 YFSETQ. Trimming removed 4 bases at V and 8 bases at J, with 12 bases between. CDR3 size: 12 residues. Here the CDR3 reads CASSDTAGGYTF. The CDR3 DNA follows: TGCGCCAGCAGCGACACCGCGGGGGGCTACACCTTC.

V and J are TRBV15 and TRBJ1-2; maybe TRBD1 (6 bases). Germline CDR1 reads LNHNV; CDR2 reads YYDKDF (reference sequence). This CDR3 contains 16 residues. V was pared by 2 bases and J by 6 bases, with 19 bases between. In nucleotides, the CDR3 is TGTGCCACCAGCAGACCCCGGGGGGGGGCGGGAAATGGCTACACCTTC. This translates into CATSRPRGGAGNGYTF.

This rearrangement joins TRBV24-1 to TRBJ2-2; 10 positions match TRBD1. The CDR3 contains 16 residues. Germline CDR1 KGHDR, CDR2 SFDVKD. V was clipped by 4 bases and J by 5 bases; unmatched bases: 6. CDR3 coding DNA: TGTGCCACCAGTGAGTCTCCGGGACAGGGGACCGGGGAGCTGTTTTTT. This sequence encodes CATSESPGQGTGELFF.

This clone was counted at least ten times. The chain links TRBV19 to TRBJ2-1; TRBD2 matches 14 bases. This CDR3 is built from 22 residues. CDR1 and CDR2 from the germline V gene are LNHDA and SQIVND (reference sequence). V lost 3 bases, J lost 7 bases, and 23 bases stayed unmatched. The CDR3, as DNA: TGTGCCAGTAGTATTGCTGGGTTGGCGGGACTAGCGGGAGAAAGGCGTTCGAATGAGCAGTTCTTC. Protein: CASSIAGLAGLAGERRSNEQFF.